The 11 T cell receptor beta chains in this list originate from one sample, sequenced in a study of T cells in Graves' hyperthyroidism and ophthalmopathy. The CDR3 regions of TCR beta were amplified from RNA transcripts. A set of HTBI primers served as the primers for a first-round RT-PCR of the TCR CDR3. One entry per CDR3 protein, called by TCRdb with MiXCR from the multiplex PCR reads. The profile shows about 360,000 distinct CDR3 sequences, roughly 13% of them singletons. Sequencing was done on a sample of blood. The origin of the receptors is a young woman with Graves' hyperthyroidism.

The chain combines TRBV7-2 with TRBJ2-3; a weak D match, TRBD2 (6 bases). V lost 6 bases, J lost 2 bases, and 15 bases lay in between. CDR3 length equals 15 residues. Germline lookup yields CDR1 SGHTA and CDR2 FQGNSA. The CDR3 sequence is CASRKTSLFTDTQYF. The CDR3 DNA sequence: TGTGCCAGCAGGAAGACTAGTCTATTCACAGATACGCAGTATTTT.

This clonotype was counted ten times or more. This chain joins TRBV19 and TRBJ2-3; tentative D call: TRBD2 (5 bases). This CDR3 spans 16 amino acids. Deletions cut 4 bases from V and 2 bases from J, with 16 bases between. CDR1 and CDR2 (germline): LNHDA, SQIVND (reference sequence). CDR3 amino acids: CASSRRSRQFTDTQYF. CDR3 DNA sequence: TGTGCCAGTAGTAGGAGGAGCCGCCAATTCACAGATACGCAGTATTTT.

This clonotype has a count of ten or more. This chain uses TRBV28 with TRBJ2-7, with a possible D match to TRBD2 (6 bases). This CDR3 has 14 amino acids. Germline CDR1 reads MDHEN; CDR2 reads SYDVKM. V lost 3 bases and J lost 2, with 11 bases in between. The CDR3: CASSFPAGAYEQYF. Written as DNA, the CDR3 is TGTGCCAGCAGTTTCCCAGCGGGCGCCTACGAGCAGTACTTC.

This clonotype was recorded many times. The chain employs TRBV15 and TRBJ1-5; D is possibly TRBD1 (6 bases). The CDR3 is 16 amino acids. Germline V gene sequence: CDR1 LNHNV, CDR2 YYDKDF (reference sequence). V was trimmed by 0 bases and J by 6 bases, leaving 15 bases between them. Written as DNA, the CDR3 is TGTGCCACCAGCAGAGATTTATCAGGGGATGGTCAGCCCCAGCATTTT. It codes for CATSRDLSGDGQPQHF. Looking up the rest from reference TRBV15 and TRBJ1-5 gives the full variable domain: DAMVIQNPRYQVTQFGKPVTLSCSQTLNHNVMYWYQQKSSQAPKLLFHYYDKDFNNEADTPDNFQSRRPNTSFCFLDIRSPGLGDTAMYLCATSRDLSGDGQPQHFGDGTRLSIL.

The chain recombines TRBV28 with TRBJ1-1; 10 bases are a match to TRBD1. Germline values: CDR1 MDHEN, CDR2 SYDVKM. V dropped 4 bases and J dropped 6; count of bases not matched to a gene: 8. The CDR3 is 15 residues long. CDR3 DNA: TGTGCCAGCAGTTCGCGGACAGGGGGGTATGCTGAAGCTTTCTTT. It is translated as CASSSRTGGYAEAFF.

This clonotype showed up many times. The chain uses TRBV2 and TRBJ1-5; tentative D call: TRBD1 (5 bases). This CDR3 spans 12 amino acids. The V and J ends lost 6 bases and 8 bases respectively, with 11 bases between them. Germline lookup yields CDR1 SNHLY and CDR2 FYNNEI. The CDR3 coding sequence is TGTGCCAGCAGAGGGGAAGTGGAGCCCCAGCATTTT. Encoded protein: CASRGEVEPQHF.

This clonotype was picked up many times. The CDR3 bases are TGTGCCAGCAGTGTTAGTAGGGTTCAGCCCCAGCATTTT. This codes for CASSVSRVQPQHF. The chain links TRBV6-1 to TRBJ1-5; no firm D call. CDR1 and CDR2 (germline): MNHNS, SASEGT. The CDR3 contains 13 residues. V was cut by 4 bases and J by 6 bases, with 10 bases left in between.

V and J are TRBV20-1 and TRBJ1-6, with no clear D. Germline CDR1 is DFQATT and CDR2 is SNEGSKA (reference sequence). The CDR3 runs 16 residues. Trimming took off 2 bases at V and 0 bases at J, with 11 bases between the two ends. This CDR3 is CSARPRSGSYNSPLHF. The DNA for the CDR3 is TGCAGTGCTAGACCAAGGTCAGGCTCCTATAATTCACCCCTCCACTTT.

The chain joins TRBV20-1 to TRBJ2-1, with 11 bases matching TRBD2. Germline V gene lookup returns CDR1 DFQATT and CDR2 SNEGSKA (reference sequence). The CDR3 is 16 residues long. V was pared by 6 bases and J by 6 bases, with 13 bases of the junction left unmatched. The DNA of the CDR3 is TGCAGTGCACGACCCCTACTAGCGGGAGCCACCAATGAGCAGTTCTTC. It codes for CSARPLLAGATNEQFF.

The table lists this clonotype with a few counts. The chain employs TRBV7-8 and TRBJ1-2, with a weak D call TRBD1 (6 bases). Looked up from germline, CDR1 is SGHVS and CDR2 is FQNEAQ. The CDR3 loop spans 15 amino acids. With 5 bases removed from V and 8 bases from J, the gap between germline ends came to 21 bases. The CDR3 spells CASSPGGALGLGYTF. The CDR3 nucleotides read TGTGCCAGCAGCCCCGGGGGGGCCCTTGGTTTAGGCTACACCTTC.

The chain uses TRBV6-2 or TRBV6-3 and TRBJ2-1, with D unclear. The CDR3 has 12 amino acids. V was trimmed by 5 bases and J by 15 bases, leaving 17 bases between them. The germline CDR1 and CDR2 sequences are MNHEY and SVGEGT. The CDR3 spells CASSRESKAAFF. The CDR3 region has the DNA TGTGCCAGCAGTCGAGAGTCAAAGGCGGCGTTCTTC.